This T cell receptor beta chain is drawn from a study of T cell repertoires in cytomegalovirus infection. Study-level background: Recently identified HLA-C-restricted and well-studied HLA-B-restricted CMV epitopes were used. The public TCR beta signatures pointed to both CMV infection and matching HLA type. Study-level points and caveats: Clonotypes of TCR beta that were HLA-C-restricted and CMV-specific dominated the ex vivo response. Individuals carrying CMV plus the relevant HLA were identified by cumulative frequency of public TCR beta families.

This clonotype was observed a few times. Its antigen is unidentified. One entry per CDR3 protein results from TCRdb running MiXCR on the reads. The sample carries 80,000 to 95,000 distinct CDR3 sequences, less than 30% recorded once. Germline loops: CDR1 SGHVT, CDR2 SQSDAQ. V was pared by 4 bases and J by 0 bases, with 6 bases between. This CDR3 is 13 amino acids long. This TCR derives from a human donor in good health (CMV status not recorded). Some clones in this sample may be carry-over from other donors' samples. V usage is TRBV7-4 and J usage is TRBJ2-5; D unclear. The specimen comprised CD8+ T cells from cultured PBMCs, sampled from culture after CMV antigen stimulation. In DNA, the CDR3 is TGTGCCAGCAGCTCCGACTACCAAGAGACCCAGTACTTC. Its translation: CASSSDYQETQYF.